This T cell receptor beta chain was found in a study of early T cells in non-severe SARS-CoV-2 infection. In the study overall: Bulk RNA from unsorted whole blood was sequenced; chains were unpaired. Regarding the study as a whole: A preference for anti-spike CD8 responses marked VDJdb matching, which missed private and CD4 specificities.

Notes on this clonotype: Its target is not known.

As part of library construction, unique molecular identifiers were attached to individual cDNA molecules. TCRdb ran MiXCR on the 5' RACE reads and lists one entry per CDR3 protein. The table lists 35,000 to 40,000 distinct CDR3 sequences, about 5.3% of them singletons. Sequencing was performed on whole blood. This receptor was taken from an adult who was a healthcare worker with PCR-confirmed SARS-CoV-2 infection or an uninfected control (not recorded which).

Written as DNA, the CDR3 is TGCAGTGCTAGAGTTCAGGGTTCACCCCTCCACTTT. Protein sequence: CSARVQGSPLHF. The rearrangement joins TRBV20-1 to TRBJ1-6, with D possibly TRBD1 on 5 matching bases. CDR1 and CDR2 (germline): DFQATT, SNEGSKA (reference sequence). CDR3 length: 12 amino acids. Trimming pared 1 base from V and 9 bases from J, leaving 7 bases between.